This T cell receptor beta chain appears in the sequencing data of a study of T cell responses to AZD1222 COVID-19 vaccine. Generated by immunoSEQ multiplex PCR, the TCRdb table keeps only in-frame clones and is missing some. The data hold 100,000 to 150,000 clones, with around 92% observed a single time. CDR1 and CDR2 from the germline V gene are LGHDT and YNNKEL (reference sequence). Trimming stripped 1 base from V and 3 bases from J, with 14 bases between. This CDR3 contains 16 residues. Whole-study findings and limits: Targets within unmutated variant regions were reportedly found for nearly half of spike-specific TCRs.

The sample holds a few counts of this clone. Its target is unknown. This sample comprised peripheral blood, obtained on day 0 of AZD1222 vaccination. The clonotype comes from an adult in good health. The genes are TRBV3-1 (or the pseudogene TRBV3-2) and TRBJ2-3, with D possibly being TRBD1 or TRBD2 (5 bases each). CDR3 in amino acids: CASSQGGSTGTDTQYF. CDR3 DNA sequence: TGTGCCAGCAGCCAAGGGGGGAGTACCGGAACAGATACGCAGTATTTT.